Listed below are T cell receptor beta chains from one sample, sequenced in a study of blood T cell repertoires in COVID-19. Some clones are missing from TCRdb's copy, which holds only in-frame ones; the method was immunoSEQ multiplex PCR. Among around 68,000 clones, around 83% were seen once, and the ten largest hold roughly 12%. Input material: peripheral blood. The receptors originated from a human donor in a cohort sampled during active COVID-19. CDR3s include the opening cysteine and the closing phenylalanine or tryptophan. The D gene is left open where the match is weak. The listing skips clone size in some rows; elsewhere it reads once, few, many or a size class.

clone_size: -
cdr3_length: 17
j_call: TRBJ1-2
d_call: TRBD1
v_call: TRBV4-2
cdr3_nt: TGTGCCAGCAGCCCTGGGGACAGTTCGGGCACTCCTTATGGCTACACCTTC
cdr3_aa: CASSPGDSSGTPYGYTF

clone_size: few
cdr3_length: 14
j_call: TRBJ1-1
d_call: -
v_call: TRBV19
cdr3_nt: TGTGCCAGTAGTATTCTAACAGGATACACTGAAGCTTTCTTT
cdr3_aa: CASSILTGYTEAFF

clone_size: few
cdr3_length: 11
j_call: TRBJ2-7
d_call: TRBD1
v_call: TRBV30
cdr3_nt: TGTGCCTGGAGTCAACAGGGGGAAGAGTACTTC
cdr3_aa: CAWSQQGEEYF

clone_size: few
cdr3_length: 13
j_call: TRBJ1-1
d_call: TRBD1
v_call: TRBV7-2
cdr3_nt: TGTGCCAGCAGCCCACCGACAGGGGTTGAAGCTTTCTTT
cdr3_aa: CASSPPTGVEAFF

clone_size: -
cdr3_length: 16
j_call: TRBJ2-1
d_call: TRBD2
v_call: TRBV5-8
cdr3_nt: TGTGCCAGCAGCCGACTAGCGGGGGGCCTACACAATGAGCAGTTCTTC
cdr3_aa: CASSRLAGGLHNEQFF

clone_size: -
cdr3_length: 13
j_call: TRBJ1-1
d_call: -
v_call: TRBV30
cdr3_nt: TGTGCCTGGAGCTATGGGCAGGGCACTGAAGCTTTCTTT
cdr3_aa: CAWSYGQGTEAFF

clone_size: -
cdr3_length: 15
j_call: TRBJ1-2
d_call: -
v_call: TRBV5-1
cdr3_nt: TGCGCCAGCAGCCCCACCTTTGACAGAAACTATGGCTACACCTTC
cdr3_aa: CASSPTFDRNYGYTF

clone_size: once
cdr3_length: 15
j_call: TRBJ2-1
d_call: TRBD1
v_call: TRBV6-5
cdr3_nt: TGTGCCAGCAGTTCGCCGGGACAGGGATACAATGAGCAGTTCTTC
cdr3_aa: CASSSPGQGYNEQFF

clone_size: few
cdr3_length: 15
j_call: TRBJ2-1
d_call: TRBD1
v_call: TRBV19
cdr3_nt: TGTGCCAGTAGTGGGGGACAGAATTCCTACAATGAGCAGTTCTTC
cdr3_aa: CASSGGQNSYNEQFF

clone_size: -
cdr3_length: 14
j_call: TRBJ2-2
d_call: TRBD1
v_call: TRBV2
cdr3_nt: TGTGCCAGCAATTGGGACAGGAGGGCCGGGGAGCTGTTTTTT
cdr3_aa: CASNWDRRAGELFF

clone_size: -
cdr3_length: 14
j_call: TRBJ1-5
d_call: TRBD1
v_call: TRBV18
cdr3_nt: TGTGCCAGCTCACCCGGGACAGGGGTTCAGCCCCAGCATTTT
cdr3_aa: CASSPGTGVQPQHF

clone_size: -
cdr3_length: 14
j_call: TRBJ2-1
d_call: TRBD1
v_call: TRBV6-6
cdr3_nt: TGTGCCAGCAGTTCCGGGACAGGGGGGAATGAGCAGTTCTTC
cdr3_aa: CASSSGTGGNEQFF

clone_size: once
cdr3_length: 16
j_call: TRBJ2-2
d_call: -
v_call: TRBV5-6
cdr3_nt: TGTGCCAGCAGCGACTCCCGATTTTGGGTCCCCGGGGAGCTGTTTTTT
cdr3_aa: CASSDSRFWVPGELFF

clone_size: -
cdr3_length: 15
j_call: TRBJ2-1
d_call: -
v_call: TRBV2
cdr3_nt: TGTGCCAGCAGGGCAGGGTTCGCCTCCTACAATGAGCAGTTCTTC
cdr3_aa: CASRAGFASYNEQFF

clone_size: -
cdr3_length: 15
j_call: TRBJ1-1
d_call: TRBD1
v_call: TRBV5-8
cdr3_nt: TGTGCCAGCAGCCAAGCCCGACAGGGAAGGACTGAAGCTTTCTTT
cdr3_aa: CASSQARQGRTEAFF

clone_size: -
cdr3_length: 15
j_call: TRBJ2-1
d_call: -
v_call: TRBV5-6
cdr3_nt: TGTGCCAGCACCCATGGCAGCGTCAGATACAATGAGCAGTTCTTC
cdr3_aa: CASTHGSVRYNEQFF

clone_size: -
cdr3_length: 17
j_call: TRBJ1-1
d_call: -
v_call: TRBV9
cdr3_nt: TGTGCCAGCAGCGTATACCGGGACACTTTTCAGTTCCGTGGAGCTTTCTTT
cdr3_aa: CASSVYRDTFQFRGAFF

clone_size: once
cdr3_length: 16
j_call: TRBJ2-3
d_call: TRBD1
v_call: TRBV27
cdr3_nt: TGTGCCAGCAGCCCGGACAGGGGACCCCGCAGGGATACGCAGTATTTT
cdr3_aa: CASSPDRGPRRDTQYF

clone_size: -
cdr3_length: 13
j_call: TRBJ2-1
d_call: TRBD1
v_call: TRBV27
cdr3_nt: TGTGCCAGCACAAGGACAGGGAAAAATGAGCAGTTCTTC
cdr3_aa: CASTRTGKNEQFF

clone_size: once
cdr3_length: 14
j_call: TRBJ2-5
d_call: -
v_call: TRBV5-1
cdr3_nt: TGCGCCAGCAGCTTGGCGGGTCGGGAAGAGACCCAGTACTTC
cdr3_aa: CASSLAGREETQYF

clone_size: -
cdr3_length: 15
j_call: TRBJ2-5
d_call: TRBD2
v_call: TRBV12-5
cdr3_nt: TGTGCTAGTGGTCCCGCGGGGGGGCCGCAAGAGACCCAGTACTTC
cdr3_aa: CASGPAGGPQETQYF

clone_size: -
cdr3_length: 15
j_call: TRBJ2-3
d_call: -
v_call: TRBV14
cdr3_nt: TGTGCCAGCAGCCAAGAAGGCAGGGGATTCGATACGCAGTATTTT
cdr3_aa: CASSQEGRGFDTQYF

clone_size: -
cdr3_length: 14
j_call: TRBJ1-2
d_call: TRBD1
v_call: TRBV7-2
cdr3_nt: TGTGCCAGCAGCTCGGGACAGGGGGTCTATGGCTACACCTTC
cdr3_aa: CASSSGQGVYGYTF

clone_size: -
cdr3_length: 14
j_call: TRBJ2-5
d_call: TRBD1
v_call: TRBV7-9
cdr3_nt: TGTGCCAGCAGCCCCGGGACAGGTGGAGAGACCCAGTACTTC
cdr3_aa: CASSPGTGGETQYF

clone_size: -
cdr3_length: 13
j_call: TRBJ1-1
d_call: -
v_call: TRBV10-3
cdr3_nt: TGTGCCATCAGCACCTTTAGACATACCGAAGCTTTCTTT
cdr3_aa: CAISTFRHTEAFF

clone_size: -
cdr3_length: 15
j_call: TRBJ2-1
d_call: -
v_call: TRBV2
cdr3_nt: TGTGCCAGCAGCACCACAGTCCCTCCCTACAATGAGCAGTTCTTC
cdr3_aa: CASSTTVPPYNEQFF

clone_size: -
cdr3_length: 16
j_call: TRBJ2-5
d_call: TRBD2
v_call: TRBV3-1/TRBV3-2
cdr3_nt: TGTGCCAGCAGCCAGGGGACTAGCGGGGAGCAAGAGACCCAGTACTTC
cdr3_aa: CASSQGTSGEQETQYF

clone_size: -
cdr3_length: 16
j_call: TRBJ2-3
d_call: TRBD2
v_call: TRBV5-1
cdr3_nt: TGCGCCAGCAGCTCGTCTTCTAGCGGGGGGGCGGATACGCAGTATTTT
cdr3_aa: CASSSSSSGGADTQYF

clone_size: -
cdr3_length: 15
j_call: TRBJ1-2
d_call: TRBD1
v_call: TRBV4-1
cdr3_nt: TGCGCCAGCAGCCTCCGGGACAGTGCGAACTATGGCTACACCTTC
cdr3_aa: CASSLRDSANYGYTF

clone_size: -
cdr3_length: 14
j_call: TRBJ1-5
d_call: -
v_call: TRBV11-2
cdr3_nt: TGTGCCAGCAGCTTAGGACAAACCAATCAGCCCCAGCATTTT
cdr3_aa: CASSLGQTNQPQHF

clone_size: -
cdr3_length: 15
j_call: TRBJ1-1
d_call: -
v_call: TRBV10-3
cdr3_nt: TGTGCCGCCTCCGGGTGGGGACTCGCGGCCGCTGAAGCTTTCTTT
cdr3_aa: CAASGWGLAAAEAFF

clone_size: -
cdr3_length: 18
j_call: TRBJ2-1
d_call: -
v_call: TRBV5-1
cdr3_nt: TGCGCCAGCAGCTTGAGAATCAGCTCTTTTTCGGGGTACAATGAGCAGTTCTTC
cdr3_aa: CASSLRISSFSGYNEQFF

clone_size: once
cdr3_length: 12
j_call: TRBJ2-5
d_call: -
v_call: TRBV28
cdr3_nt: TGTGCCAGCACGAACCTCCGGGGGACCCAGTACTTC
cdr3_aa: CASTNLRGTQYF

clone_size: -
cdr3_length: 16
j_call: TRBJ2-1
d_call: TRBD2
v_call: TRBV18
cdr3_nt: TGTGCCAGCTCACCCCAAGTTGGGGGGGCCTACAATGAGCAGTTCTTC
cdr3_aa: CASSPQVGGAYNEQFF

clone_size: -
cdr3_length: 15
j_call: TRBJ1-5
d_call: TRBD1
v_call: TRBV6-5
cdr3_nt: TGTGCCAGCGGGACAGGGAGTTATAGCAATCAGCCCCAGCATTTT
cdr3_aa: CASGTGSYSNQPQHF